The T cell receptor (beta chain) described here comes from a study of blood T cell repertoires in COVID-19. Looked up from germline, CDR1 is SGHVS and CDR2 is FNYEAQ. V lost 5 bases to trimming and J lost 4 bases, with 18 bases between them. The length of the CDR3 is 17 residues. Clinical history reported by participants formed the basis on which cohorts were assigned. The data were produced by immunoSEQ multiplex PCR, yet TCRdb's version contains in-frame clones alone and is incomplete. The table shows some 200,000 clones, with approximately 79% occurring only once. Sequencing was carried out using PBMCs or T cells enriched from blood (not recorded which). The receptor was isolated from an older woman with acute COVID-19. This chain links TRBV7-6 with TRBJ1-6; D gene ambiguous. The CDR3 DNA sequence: TGTGCCAGCAGCCACCCCCCGGGGAGCTCATATAATTCACCCCTCCACTTT. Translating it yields CASSHPPGSSYNSPLHF.